This T cell receptor (beta chain) was observed in a study of cytomegalovirus exposure and HLA in healthy donors. Study context: As an earlier analysis found, some 170 million T cells yielded about 120 million unique TCR beta sequences.

Germline CDR1 reads MNHEY; CDR2 reads SVGAGI. The CDR3 consists of 13 residues. The J segment lost 1 base and the V segment lost 8 bases, leaving 4 bases of the junction unmatched. The PCR made use of 60 Vbeta and 13 Jbeta primers. In the original processing: An analysis performed later counted about 80 million unique TCR beta chains (roughly 11 million of them shared). Here immunoSEQ multiplex PCR was the method, and the copy in TCRdb shows in-frame clones only, minus some. V and J calls and clone size are those listed in that table; D and trimming were worked out from the DNA. The sample includes about 150,000 clones, approximately 79% of them seen just once.

The clonotype was recovered from a woman in her 50s in good health and CMV-seropositive. The chain has TRBV6-5 and TRBJ1-1; 7 bases fit TRBD1. The sample comprised PBMCs. As DNA, the CDR3 is TGTGCCAGCTCGGGACAGCCGAACACTGAAGCTTTCTTT. It encodes CASSGQPNTEAFF.